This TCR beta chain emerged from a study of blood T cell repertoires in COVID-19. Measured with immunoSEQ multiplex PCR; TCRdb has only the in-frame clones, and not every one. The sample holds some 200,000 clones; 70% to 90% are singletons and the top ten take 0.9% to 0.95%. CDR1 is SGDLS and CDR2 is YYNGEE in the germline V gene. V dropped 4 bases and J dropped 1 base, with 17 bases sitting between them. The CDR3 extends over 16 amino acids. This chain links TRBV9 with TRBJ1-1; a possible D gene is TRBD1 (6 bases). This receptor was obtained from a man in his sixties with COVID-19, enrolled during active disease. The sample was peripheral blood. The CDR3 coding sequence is TGTGCCAGCAGCTTTCTACCGACAGGTAAGAACACTGAAGCTTTCTTT. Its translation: CASSFLPTGKNTEAFF.